The 29 T cell receptor beta chains below all came from one sample that was sequenced in a study of CD8 T cells in Susac syndrome (dated 2019 in TCRdb). The receptor library was made with the immunoSEQ multiplex PCR assay. RNA was extracted with the RNeasy kit and about 0.45 to 1 ug was reverse transcribed using random hexamers. TCRdb reworked the public reads: Q25 trimming with fastp, MiXCR clone assembly, productive beta chains retained. Identical CDR3 protein sequences are pooled into one entry, listed with their most common genes and DNA. The sample has around 190,000 distinct CDR3 sequences on record, 93% of them singletons. The ten largest make up approximately 0.1% of the sample. Material for sequencing was CD4+ T cells from PBMCs. The receptors shown here come from a human donor in good health.

This rearrangement joins TRBV19 to TRBJ1-5; tentatively, D is TRBD1 (5 bases). Trimming pared 4 bases from V and 4 bases from J, leaving 14 bases between. CDR1 is LNHDA, CDR2 SQIVND, per germline (reference sequence). This CDR3 is 15 amino acids long. The CDR3 region has the DNA TGTGCCAGTAGTAGTCGGCAGGGAGAGAATCAGCCCCAGCATTTT. As protein: CASSSRQGENQPQHF.

The chain is built from TRBV14 and TRBJ2-1, with 10 bases lining up with TRBD2. CDR1 and CDR2 from the germline V gene are SGHDN and FVKESK. Germline trimming cut 5 bases from V and 4 bases from J; bases unmatched to any gene: 5. CDR3 length equals 15 residues. CDR3 nucleotide sequence: TGTGCCAGCAGCGTCATAGCGGGGGGTTACAATGAGCAGTTCTTC. It codes for CASSVIAGGYNEQFF. The full variable domain, its missing parts supplied by reference TRBV14 and TRBJ2-1, is EAGVTQFPSHSVIEKGQTVTLRCDPISGHDNLYWYRRVMGKEIKFLLHFVKESKQDESGMPNNRFLAERTGGTYSTLKVQPAELEDSGVYFCASSVIAGGYNEQFFGPGTRLTVL.

The chain links TRBV20-1 to TRBJ1-2; 8 nucleotides line up with TRBD1. The CDR3 has 18 amino acids. Germline loops: CDR1 DFQATT, CDR2 SNEGSKA (reference sequence). V gave up 0 bases and J gave up 4 bases; unmatched junction bases: 16. The CDR3 protein is CSARDLRGQATSSYGYTF. DNA for the CDR3: TGCAGTGCTAGAGACCTCAGGGGACAGGCAACCTCTAGCTATGGCTACACCTTC.

The genes are TRBV30 and TRBJ1-1, with TRBD1 as a possible D gene (5 bases). The germline V gene has CDR1 GTSNPN and CDR2 SVGIG (reference sequence). The CDR3 is 12 amino acids. Trimming removed 3 bases from V and 1 base from J, with 6 bases in between. The CDR3 DNA sequence: TGTGCCTGGAGAACAGGGAACACTGAAGCTTTCTTT. It is translated as CAWRTGNTEAFF.

V gene TRBV3-1 combines with J gene TRBJ2-3; D call uncertain. Germline CDR1 LGHDT, CDR2 YNNKEL (reference sequence). Trimming cost V 3 bases and J 8 bases, with 15 bases left between them. The CDR3 covers 14 residues. The CDR3 DNA follows: TGTGCCAGCAGCCAGGGCCCCCCCCCGCCTACGCAGTATTTT. Its protein product is CASSQGPPPPTQYF.

The chain links TRBV2 to TRBJ2-5, with TRBD2 matching 12 bases. The ends lost 8 bases at V and 5 bases at J; junction bases unmatched: 3. The germline V gene has CDR1 SNHLY and CDR2 FYNNEI. This CDR3 spans 13 amino acids. In nucleotides, the CDR3 is TGTGCCAGCGGACTAGCGGGGACTGAGACCCAGTACTTC. It specifies CASGLAGTETQYF.

J is TRBJ1-1 and V is TRBV6-6; 8 nucleotides align to TRBD1. CDR3 size: 14 residues. J gave up 4 bases and V 10 bases, and 11 bases lay outside the gene matches. The germline V gene encodes CDR1 MNHNY and CDR2 SVGAGI (reference sequence). The CDR3 protein is CAILKFQGATEAFF. The CDR3 coding sequence is TGTGCCATCTTAAAGTTTCAGGGGGCCACTGAAGCTTTCTTT.

The chain carries TRBV19 and TRBJ2-5; 8 bases line up with TRBD1. Germline assignment: CDR1 LNHDA and CDR2 SQIVND (reference sequence). V shed 5 bases and J 4 bases; nucleotides not matched to a gene: 9. CDR3 length: 15 amino acids. As DNA, the CDR3 is TGTGCCAGTAGTCCCTCAGGGGGCTTTCGAGAGACCCAGTACTTC. Protein: CASSPSGGFRETQYF.

The count of this clonotype is one. V is TRBV5-1 and J is TRBJ1-6; D not certain. Trimming shortened V by 2 bases and J by 10 bases, and 16 bases separated the two germline ends. The CDR3 consists of 15 residues. Germline V gives CDR1 SGHRS, CDR2 YFSETQ. The CDR3 sequence is CASSLDGIASSPLHF. CDR3 in DNA: TGCGCCAGCAGCTTAGATGGAATCGCTTCCTCACCCCTCCACTTT.

This clonotype has a single count. The gene calls are TRBV6-1 and TRBJ2-7, with D tentatively TRBD2 (6 bases). V shed 3 bases and J shed 2 bases, with 14 bases lying between them. CDR1 and CDR2 from the germline V gene are MNHNS and SASEGT. The CDR3 spans 15 residues. CDR3 nucleotide sequence: TGTGCCAGCAGTGACGGGACTTCCCTGGCCTACGAGCAGTACTTC. It encodes CASSDGTSLAYEQYF.

This clonotype was picked up a small number of times. V is TRBV5-6 and J is TRBJ2-5; no definite D call. The CDR3 covers 15 residues. Germline CDR1 and CDR2: SGHDT and YYEEEE. Trimming stripped 2 bases from V and 0 bases from J, with 11 bases between. The CDR3 loop reads CASSFKRADQETQYF. The CDR3 nucleotides are TGTGCCAGCAGCTTCAAAAGGGCGGACCAAGAGACCCAGTACTTC.

The chain combines TRBV3-1 with TRBJ1-2; D unclear. The V end was cut by 0 bases, the J end by 7 bases, with 6 bases between. CDR1 is LGHDT and CDR2 is YNNKEL in the germline V gene (reference sequence). CDR3 length: 12 residues. The CDR3 DNA follows: TGTGCCAGCAGCCAAGATAAGGGTGGCTACACCTTC. The encoded protein is CASSQDKGGYTF. Supplemented by reference TRBV3-1 and TRBJ1-2, the full variable domain reads DTAVSQTPKYLVTQMGNDKSIKCEQNLGHDTMYWYKQDSKKFLKIMFSYNNKELIINETVPNRFSPKSPDKAHLNLHINSLELGDSAVYFCASSQDKGGYTFGSGTRLTVV.

This sequence joins TRBV28 and TRBJ1-2, with D tentatively TRBD1 (5 bases). This CDR3 comprises 15 residues. Germline assignment: CDR1 MDHEN and CDR2 SYDVKM. Deletions cut 4 bases from V and 4 bases from J, with 16 bases between. The CDR3, as DNA: TGTGCCAGCAGTTCTCCAGGGAGCGGGAGCTATGGCTACACCTTC. Translation: CASSSPGSGSYGYTF.

This sequence joins TRBV3-1 and TRBJ2-3; no reliable D call. The CDR3 extends over 17 amino acids. Germline lookup yields CDR1 LGHDT and CDR2 YNNKEL (reference sequence). V shed 5 bases and J shed 5 bases, with 23 bases lying between them. CDR3 residues: CASSGLGPIVMQDTQYF. CDR3 coding DNA: TGTGCCAGCAGCGGTTTAGGTCCCATTGTCATGCAAGATACGCAGTATTTT.

V gene TRBV3-1 combines with J gene TRBJ2-4; possibly TRBD2 for D (5 bases). The germline V and J ends were trimmed by 4 bases and 2 bases, with 12 bases remaining between them. CDR3 length: 15 residues. Germline loops: CDR1 LGHDT, CDR2 YNNKEL (reference sequence). The CDR3 DNA reads as TGTGCCAGCAGCCCCGAGACGGGGACCAAAAACATTCAGTACTTC. The encoded protein is CASSPETGTKNIQYF.

The V and J genes are TRBV12-3 or TRBV12-4 and TRBJ1-1; D is perhaps TRBD1 (5 bases). Trimming removed 7 bases at V and 5 bases at J, with 14 bases between. The CDR3 totals 13 residues. The CDR3 nucleotides are TGTGCCAGCAAACTAGACGGGGGTACTGAAGCTTTCTTT. Protein: CASKLDGGTEAFF.

This chain links TRBV6-1 with TRBJ2-3; 7 nucleotides agree with TRBD1. Germline V lookup: CDR1 MNHNS, CDR2 SASEGT. Germline trimming cut 2 bases from V and 3 bases from J; bases unmatched to any gene: 8. The CDR3 extends over 16 amino acids. In nucleotides, the CDR3 is TGTGCCAGCAGTGAAACGACAGGGAGAGGGACAGATACGCAGTATTTT. It codes for CASSETTGRGTDTQYF.

The chain employs TRBV3-1 and TRBJ2-3; no definite D call. This CDR3 comprises 17 residues. Germline lookup yields CDR1 LGHDT and CDR2 YNNKEL (reference sequence). Between the trimmed V and J ends, which lost 0 bases and 1 base, there was a span of 14 bases. CDR3 in DNA: TGTGCCAGCAGCCAAGATCGCGTCCTAAGGGGCACAGATACGCAGTATTTT. It is translated as CASSQDRVLRGTDTQYF.

The V call is TRBV20-1, the J call TRBJ2-5; D gene uncertain. The germline V and J ends were trimmed by 4 bases and 1 base, with 10 bases remaining between them. The CDR3 runs to 13 residues. Germline lookup yields CDR1 DFQATT and CDR2 SNEGSKA (reference sequence). The CDR3 nucleotides are TGCAGTGCTATTAGTCCTAGCCAAGAGACCCAGTACTTC. Its protein is CSAISPSQETQYF.

This chain uses TRBV3-1 with TRBJ1-1; D not resolved. Between the trimmed V and J ends, which lost 2 bases and 5 bases, there was a span of 15 bases. The CDR3 has 15 residues. Germline CDR1 reads LGHDT; CDR2 reads YNNKEL (reference sequence). CDR3 DNA sequence: TGTGCCAGCAGCCAATTTAGGCTTCGGTTTACTGAAGCTTTCTTT. Its translation is CASSQFRLRFTEAFF. The full variable domain, in which reference TRBV3-1 and TRBJ1-1 provide the parts outside the CDR3, is DTAVSQTPKYLVTQMGNDKSIKCEQNLGHDTMYWYKQDSKKFLKIMFSYNNKELIINETVPNRFSPKSPDKAHLNLHINSLELGDSAVYFCASSQFRLRFTEAFFGQGTRLTVV.

The chain couples TRBV7-9 to TRBJ2-5; 15 nucleotides line up with TRBD2. CDR3 length: 16 amino acids. Trimming at V came to 4 bases and at J to 5 bases, leaving 5 bases not matched to a gene. Germline V CDR1 and CDR2: SEHNR, FQNEAQ (reference sequence). The chain's CDR3 is CASSYGLAGGQETQYF. CDR3 nucleotides: TGTGCCAGCAGCTACGGACTAGCGGGGGGGCAGGAGACCCAGTACTTC.

This clonotype showed up just a few times. The V gene is TRBV5-1, the J gene TRBJ1-4; D possibly corresponds to TRBD1 (6 bases). Germline CDR1 SGHRS, CDR2 YFSETQ. CDR3 size: 14 residues. V was pared by 1 base and J by 8 bases, with 12 bases between. CDR3 in amino acids: CASSLRTEGEKLFF. In DNA, the CDR3 is TGCGCCAGCAGCTTGAGGACAGAAGGCGAAAAACTGTTTTTT.

The chain has TRBV4-3 and TRBJ2-5; the match to TRBD2 covers 12 bases. There are 16 residues in the CDR3. Germline V CDR1 and CDR2: LGHNA, YSLEER. J lost 2 bases, V lost 0 bases, and 1 base had no gene match. The chain's CDR3 is CASSQELAGGQETQYF. In DNA form, the CDR3 reads TGCGCCAGCAGCCAAGAGCTAGCGGGGGGGCAAGAGACCCAGTACTTC.

CDR3 residues: CASSLWTSVSYEQYF. The DNA of the CDR3 is TGTGCCAGCAGTCTTTGGACTAGCGTTTCCTACGAGCAGTACTTC. J is TRBJ2-7 and V is TRBV12-3 or TRBV12-4; the match to TRBD2 covers 9 bases. The CDR3 sequence is 15 residues long. V was clipped by 5 bases and J by 1 base; unmatched bases: 6.

V usage is TRBV7-6 and J usage is TRBJ2-5; the D gene is possibly TRBD2 (5 bases). Trimming stripped 3 bases from V and 5 bases from J, with 16 bases between. The length of the CDR3 is 15 residues. Germline V gene sequence: CDR1 SGHVS, CDR2 FNYEAQ. The CDR3 nucleotides read TGTGCCAGCAGCTTGGGGAGACTAACTGGTGAGACCCAGTACTTC. Translated: CASSLGRLTGETQYF.

J is TRBJ2-6 and V is TRBV6-2 or TRBV6-3; D gene uncertain. The CDR3 runs 17 residues. Trimming pared 2 bases from V and 0 bases from J, leaving 11 bases between. Per the germline V gene, CDR1 is MNHEY and CDR2 is SVGEGT. The CDR3 region is CASSYGGLSSGANVLTF. The CDR3 DNA reads TGTGCCAGCAGTTACGGCGGCTTGAGCTCTGGGGCCAACGTCCTGACTTTC.

The CDR3 region is CASSPETGPGNTIYF. CDR3 sequence (DNA): TGTGCCAGCAGCCCCGAGACAGGTCCTGGAAACACCATATATTTT. The chain carries TRBV7-8 and TRBJ1-3, with D tentatively TRBD1 (6 bases). Trimming took 5 bases from V and 2 from J, leaving 13 bases between them. From germline, CDR1 is SGHVS and CDR2 FQNEAQ. The CDR3 is 15 amino acids.

The J gene is TRBJ1-1, the V gene TRBV20-1; 8 nucleotides line up with TRBD1. This CDR3 has 15 amino acids. The germline V gene encodes CDR1 DFQATT and CDR2 SNEGSKA (reference sequence). V was pared by 3 bases and J by 1 base, with 7 bases of the junction left unmatched. In nucleotides, the CDR3 is TGCAGTGCTAGGCCGGCGACAGGGGCGAACACTGAAGCTTTCTTT. As protein: CSARPATGANTEAFF.

V usage is TRBV14 and J usage is TRBJ2-5, with a possible D match to TRBD1 (6 bases). The germline CDR1 and CDR2 sequences are SGHDN and FVKESK. The V gene lost 1 base and the J gene lost 13 bases, with 13 bases spanning the gap. CDR3 length equals 12 residues. The CDR3 loop reads CASSQGLGARYF. In nucleotides, the CDR3 is TGTGCCAGCAGCCAAGGGTTGGGGGCGAGGTACTTC.